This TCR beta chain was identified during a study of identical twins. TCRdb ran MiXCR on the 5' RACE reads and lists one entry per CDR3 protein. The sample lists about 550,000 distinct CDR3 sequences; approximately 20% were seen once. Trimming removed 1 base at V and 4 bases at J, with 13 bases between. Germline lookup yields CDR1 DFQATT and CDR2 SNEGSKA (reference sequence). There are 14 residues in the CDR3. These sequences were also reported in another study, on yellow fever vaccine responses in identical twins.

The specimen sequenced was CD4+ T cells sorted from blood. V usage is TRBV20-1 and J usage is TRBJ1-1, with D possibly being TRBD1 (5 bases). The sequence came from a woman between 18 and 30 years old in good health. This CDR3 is CSARAPPGSTEAFF. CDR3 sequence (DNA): TGCAGTGCTAGAGCGCCGCCAGGGAGCACTGAAGCTTTCTTT.